This entry lists 15 T cell receptor beta chains sequenced from one sample in a study of T cell repertoires in cytomegalovirus infection. These receptors lack a known antigen. Each CDR3 protein is one row after TCRdb ran MiXCR on the reads. The repertoire includes about a million distinct CDR3 sequences, around 29% of them detected once, and around 15% sits in the top ten. The material was cultured CD8+ T cells from PBMCs, obtained from culture after CMV antigen stimulation. These receptors came from a human donor in good health (CMV status not recorded). Some clones in this sample may be carry-over from other donors' samples.

The CDR3 protein is CASSPTGAVREKLFF. CDR3 DNA sequence: TGTGCCAGCAGCCCGACAGGGGCCGTGCGGGAAAAACTGTTTTTT. The chain links TRBV7-2 to TRBJ1-4, with 8 bases identical to TRBD1. Per the germline V gene, CDR1 is SGHTA and CDR2 is FQGNSA. This CDR3 has 15 amino acids. After removal of 5 bases from V and 8 bases from J, the junction contained 10 bases not matched to a gene. Full variable domain (missing parts from reference TRBV7-2 and TRBJ1-4): GAGVSQSPSNKVTEKGKDVELRCDPISGHTALYWYRQSLGQGLEFLIYFQGNSAPDKSGLPSDRFSAERTGGSVSTLTIQRTQQEDSAVYLCASSPTGAVREKLFFGSGTQLSVL.

This clonotype was counted at least ten times. The chain employs TRBV28 and TRBJ2-3; 8 positions match TRBD1. The CDR3 loop spans 13 amino acids. Germline V gene data show CDR1 as MDHEN and CDR2 as SYDVKM. The V gene end was trimmed by 6 bases and the J gene end by 4 bases; junction bases not matched to a gene: 3. The CDR3 bases are TGTGCCAGCAGCCCCAGGGGGCCAGATACGCAGTATTTT. It translates to CASSPRGPDTQYF.

This chain uses TRBV10-2 with TRBJ2-6; D is undetermined. V dropped 8 bases and J dropped 0 bases, with 11 bases sitting between them. The CDR3 totals 15 residues. Per the germline V gene, CDR1 is WSHSY and CDR2 is SAAADI. The CDR3 here is CASLARYSGANVLTF. The CDR3 coding sequence is TGCGCCAGCTTGGCAAGATACTCTGGGGCCAACGTCCTGACTTTC.

This sequence joins TRBV7-8 and TRBJ2-3; TRBD2 is a possible D gene (7 bases). Germline CDR1 is SGHVS and CDR2 is FQNEAQ. V lost 2 bases and J 8 bases, leaving 20 bases between the germline ends. The CDR3 runs 16 residues. CDR3 sequence (DNA): TGTGCCAGCAGCTTAACCCCGGGGGGCTTAAGGGTTACGCAGTATTTT. This translates into CASSLTPGGLRVTQYF.

This clonotype was seen more than once but under ten times. The chain has TRBV12-3 or TRBV12-4 and TRBJ2-3; 8 bases map to TRBD2. V was pared by 6 bases and J by 0 bases, with 17 bases of the junction left unmatched. The CDR3 consists of 19 residues. CDR3 bases: TGTGCCAGCAGGACCCATTACGCAGCCGGGGGGGCTAGCACAGATACGCAGTATTTT. Its protein is CASRTHYAAGGASTDTQYF.

At least ten counts were recorded for this clonotype. The rearrangement joins TRBV10-3 to TRBJ2-1, with TRBD2 matching 10 bases. The V segment lost 3 bases and the J segment 3 bases; nucleotides outside the gene matches: 17. Germline V gene sequence: CDR1 ENHRY, CDR2 SYGVKD. The CDR3 contains 20 residues. The CDR3 nucleotides are TGTGCCATCAGTGACCTTGCTCCCAGCGGGGGGGCCTCCCACTACAATGAGCAGTTCTTC. Its translation: CAISDLAPSGGASHYNEQFF.

This chain connects TRBV6-5 to TRBJ1-2; D is unresolved. The CDR3 sequence is 16 residues long. Germline assignment: CDR1 MNHEY and CDR2 SVGAGI. Deletions cut 2 bases from V and 6 bases from J, with 19 bases between. The CDR3 sequence: CASSYSKAAGADGYTF. CDR3 in DNA: TGTGCCAGCAGTTACAGTAAGGCGGCAGGCGCTGATGGCTACACCTTC.

The sample holds many counts of this clonotype. V gene TRBV7-3 combines with J gene TRBJ2-3; tentatively, D is TRBD1 (5 bases). Germline CDR1 and CDR2: SGHTA and FQGTGA. Trimming cost V 2 bases and J 5 bases, with 23 bases left between them. This CDR3 has 18 residues. In DNA form, the CDR3 reads TGTGCCAGCAGCTTAGGTGTAGTCGGGCAGGGCGGCGGAGATACGCAGTATTTT. It translates to CASSLGVVGQGGGDTQYF.

The chain is built from TRBV7-2 and TRBJ2-3; 10 bases fit TRBD2. CDR1 SGHTA and CDR2 FQGNSA come from the germline V gene. V lost 5 bases and J lost 0; bases outside the gene matches: 11. The length of the CDR3 is 18 residues. CDR3 loop: CASSGGIAGGLSTDTQYF. For the CDR3, the DNA is TGTGCCAGCAGCGGCGGGATAGCGGGGGGATTGAGCACAGATACGCAGTATTTT.

There are many counts of this clonotype. The chain recombines TRBV6-1 with TRBJ1-1; possible D gene TRBD1, 6 bases. This CDR3 spans 14 amino acids. Germline CDR1 MNHNS, CDR2 SASEGT. The V and J ends lost 3 bases and 5 bases respectively, with 13 bases between them. The CDR3 bases are TGTGCCAGCAGTGAGGTCAGGGGTGATACTGAAGCTTTCTTT. Its protein product is CASSEVRGDTEAFF.

This clonotype occurred a few times. The rearrangement links TRBV6-5 to TRBJ2-6, with D tentatively TRBD1 (5 bases). CDR3 length equals 17 residues. V was pared by 0 bases and J by 4 bases, with 13 bases between. Germline lookup yields CDR1 MNHEY and CDR2 SVGAGI. DNA of the CDR3: TGTGCCAGCAGTTACTCTCCGACAGTCACAGGGGCCAACGTCCTGACTTTC. Translating it yields CASSYSPTVTGANVLTF.

This chain links TRBV12-5 with TRBJ2-7; 7 bases fit TRBD2. The CDR3 totals 14 residues. J gave up 0 bases and V 7 bases, and 6 bases lay outside the gene matches. Germline values: CDR1 LGHNT, CDR2 FRNRAP. The CDR3 sequence: CASVVGGGSYEQYF. In DNA, the CDR3 is TGTGCTAGTGTCGTGGGGGGGGGCTCCTACGAGCAGTACTTC.

This chain links TRBV27 with TRBJ1-1; the D gene is possibly TRBD1 (5 bases). In germline, CDR1 is MNHEY, CDR2 SMNVEV (reference sequence). The CDR3 spans 12 residues. V dropped 8 bases and J dropped 10 bases, with 17 bases sitting between them. The CDR3 loop is CASGTGPYGAFF. In DNA, the CDR3 is TGTGCCAGCGGAACAGGACCCTATGGAGCTTTCTTT.

The rearrangement uses TRBV15 and TRBJ2-3; 7 bases map to TRBD1. The V gene's germline CDR1 is LNHNV and CDR2 YYDKDF (reference sequence). This CDR3 is built from 15 residues. V lost 2 bases and J lost 5; bases outside the gene matches: 7. The chain's CDR3 is CATSRPDRAGDTQYF. The DNA for the CDR3 is TGTGCCACCAGCAGACCCGACAGGGCGGGAGATACGCAGTATTTT.

This chain uses TRBV27 with TRBJ2-7; perhaps TRBD1 as D (6 bases). Trimming took 0 bases from V and 1 from J, leaving 13 bases between them. Germline CDR1 is MNHEY and CDR2 is SMNVEV (reference sequence). The CDR3 runs 16 residues. This chain's CDR3 is CASSLSRTVLSYEQYF. The CDR3 bases are TGTGCCAGCAGTTTATCGAGGACAGTTTTATCCTACGAGCAGTACTTC.